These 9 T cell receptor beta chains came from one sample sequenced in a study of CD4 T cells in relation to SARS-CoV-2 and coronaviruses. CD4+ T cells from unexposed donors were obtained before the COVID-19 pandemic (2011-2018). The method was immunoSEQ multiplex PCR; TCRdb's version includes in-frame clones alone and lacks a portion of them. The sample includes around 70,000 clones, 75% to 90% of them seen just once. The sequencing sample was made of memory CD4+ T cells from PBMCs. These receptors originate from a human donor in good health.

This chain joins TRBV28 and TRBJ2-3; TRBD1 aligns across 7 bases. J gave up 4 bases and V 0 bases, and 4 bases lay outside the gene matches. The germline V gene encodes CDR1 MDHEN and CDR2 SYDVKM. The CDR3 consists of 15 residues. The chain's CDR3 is CASSLWGTEADTQYF. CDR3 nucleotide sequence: TGTGCCAGCAGTTTATGGGGGACAGAAGCAGATACGCAGTATTTT.

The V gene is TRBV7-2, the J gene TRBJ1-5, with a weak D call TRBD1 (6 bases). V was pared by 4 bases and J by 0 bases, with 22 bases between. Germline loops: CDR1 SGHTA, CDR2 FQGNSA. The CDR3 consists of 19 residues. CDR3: CASSSRGQGRIYSNQPQHF. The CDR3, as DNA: TGTGCCAGCAGCTCCCGGGGGCAGGGGCGGATATATAGCAATCAGCCCCAGCATTTT.

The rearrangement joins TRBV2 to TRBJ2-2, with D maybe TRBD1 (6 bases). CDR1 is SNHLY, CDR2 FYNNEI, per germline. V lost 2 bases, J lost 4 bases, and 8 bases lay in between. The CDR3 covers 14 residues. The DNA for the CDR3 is TGTGCCAGCAGTGAAACAGGGCGCACCGGGGAGCTGTTTTTT. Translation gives CASSETGRTGELFF.

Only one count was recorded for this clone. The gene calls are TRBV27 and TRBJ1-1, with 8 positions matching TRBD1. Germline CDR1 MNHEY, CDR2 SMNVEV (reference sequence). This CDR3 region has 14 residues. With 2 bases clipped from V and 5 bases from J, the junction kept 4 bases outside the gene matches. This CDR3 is CASSLQGARTEAFF. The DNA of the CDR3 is TGTGCCAGCAGTTTACAGGGGGCGCGGACTGAAGCTTTCTTT.

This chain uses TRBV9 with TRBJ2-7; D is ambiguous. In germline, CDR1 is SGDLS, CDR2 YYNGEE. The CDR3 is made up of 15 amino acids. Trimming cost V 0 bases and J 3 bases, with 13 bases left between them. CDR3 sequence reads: CASSVGPDRHYEQYF. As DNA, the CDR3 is TGTGCCAGCAGCGTAGGACCGGACCGCCACTACGAGCAGTACTTC.

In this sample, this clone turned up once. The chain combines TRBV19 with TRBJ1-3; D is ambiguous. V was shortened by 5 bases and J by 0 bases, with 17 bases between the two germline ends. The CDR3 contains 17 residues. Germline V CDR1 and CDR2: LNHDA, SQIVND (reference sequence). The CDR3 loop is CASSLFQGPVSGNTIYF. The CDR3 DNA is TGTGCCAGTAGTCTTTTCCAAGGTCCCGTCTCTGGAAACACCATATATTTT. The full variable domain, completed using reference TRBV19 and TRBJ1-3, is DGGITQSPKYLFRKEGQNVTLSCEQNLNHDAMYWYRQDPGQGLRLIYYSQIVNDFQKGDIAEGYSVSREKKESFPLTVTSAQKNPTAFYLCASSLFQGPVSGNTIYFGEGSWLTVV.

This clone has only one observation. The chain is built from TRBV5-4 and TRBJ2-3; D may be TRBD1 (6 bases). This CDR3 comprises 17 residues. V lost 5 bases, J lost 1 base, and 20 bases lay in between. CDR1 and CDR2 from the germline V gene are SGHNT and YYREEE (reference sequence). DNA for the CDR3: TGTGCCAGCAGACATAAACCCCCGGGACACCGCACAGATACGCAGTATTTT. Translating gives CASRHKPPGHRTDTQYF.

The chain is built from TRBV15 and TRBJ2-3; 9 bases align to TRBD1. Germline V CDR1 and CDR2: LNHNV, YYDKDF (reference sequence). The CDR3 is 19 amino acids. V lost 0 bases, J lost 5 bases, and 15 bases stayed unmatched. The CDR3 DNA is TGTGCCACCAGCAGAGATCTTAGGTACGACAGGGGGTTTGGAGATACGCAGTATTTT. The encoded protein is CATSRDLRYDRGFGDTQYF. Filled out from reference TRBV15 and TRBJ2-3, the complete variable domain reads DAMVIQNPRYQVTQFGKPVTLSCSQTLNHNVMYWYQQKSSQAPKLLFHYYDKDFNNEADTPDNFQSRRPNTSFCFLDIRSPGLGDTAMYLCATSRDLRYDRGFGDTQYFGPGTRLTVL.

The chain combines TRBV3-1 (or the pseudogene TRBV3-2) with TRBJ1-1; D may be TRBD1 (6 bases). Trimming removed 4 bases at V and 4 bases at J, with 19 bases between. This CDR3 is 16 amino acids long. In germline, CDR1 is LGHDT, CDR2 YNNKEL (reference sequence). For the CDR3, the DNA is TGTGCCAGCAGCCCCCTCCGCGGGGGCTTGGGCACTGAAGCTTTCTTT. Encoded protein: CASSPLRGGLGTEAFF.